A selection of T cell receptor beta chains follows, all from one sample in a study of blood T cells in healthy people across ages. TCRdb processed the 5' RACE reads anew with MiXCR; each CDR3 protein has one entry. The sample yields about 840,000 distinct CDR3 sequences, just under 30% seen once. The data were also submitted as part of a second study, on T cells of mothers and their children.

The specimen sequenced was blood. These receptors were obtained from a woman in her forties in good health. CDR3s include the opening cysteine and the closing phenylalanine or tryptophan. A D gene is named only where the DNA matches it firmly. The size of a clone is reported for some rows only, either as once, few or many, or as a class for expanded clones.

-	TRBV28	-	TRBJ2-3	CASSSPSTGYTDTQYF	TGTGCCAGCAGTTCCCCATCTACAGGGTACACAGATACGCAGTATTTT
-	TRBV4-1	-	TRBJ2-3	CASSQDSSTARNTQYF	TGCGCCAGCAGCCAAGATTCCTCCACTGCACGGAATACGCAGTATTTT
-	TRBV7-9	few	TRBJ1-1	CASSVAQGHYTEAFF	TGTGCCAGCAGCGTCGCTCAGGGGCATTACACTGAAGCTTTCTTT
TRBD1	TRBV6-5	-	TRBJ2-3	CASSYSTGVQGAQYF	TGTGCCAGCAGTTACTCGACAGGGGTGCAGGGTGCGCAGTATTTT
-	TRBV4-1	many	TRBJ2-1	CASSQVWGEQFF	TGCGCCAGCAGCCAAGTGTGGGGTGAGCAGTTCTTC
-	TRBV5-1	many	TRBJ2-3	CASSLQSGGPTDTQYF	TGCGCCAGCAGCTTGCAGTCCGGGGGGCCCACAGATACGCAGTATTTT
TRBD2	TRBV7-2	many	TRBJ2-5	CASSRTSGGTETQYF	TGTGCCAGCAGCCGGACTAGCGGGGGTACGGAGACCCAGTACTTC
-	TRBV28	-	TRBJ2-5	CASSPRGTQYF	TGTGCCAGCAGTCCGAGGGGGACCCAGTACTTC
-	TRBV29-1	-	TRBJ2-7	CSVDIGGVGQYF	TGCAGCGTTGATATAGGGGGTGTTGGGCAGTACTTC
-	TRBV14	-	TRBJ2-5	CAGSLWGEETQYF	TGTGCCGGCAGCCTATGGGGGGAAGAGACCCAGTACTTC
TRBD1	TRBV5-5	many	TRBJ1-2	CASSSTGESGYTF	TGTGCCAGCAGCTCGACAGGGGAGAGTGGCTACACCTTC